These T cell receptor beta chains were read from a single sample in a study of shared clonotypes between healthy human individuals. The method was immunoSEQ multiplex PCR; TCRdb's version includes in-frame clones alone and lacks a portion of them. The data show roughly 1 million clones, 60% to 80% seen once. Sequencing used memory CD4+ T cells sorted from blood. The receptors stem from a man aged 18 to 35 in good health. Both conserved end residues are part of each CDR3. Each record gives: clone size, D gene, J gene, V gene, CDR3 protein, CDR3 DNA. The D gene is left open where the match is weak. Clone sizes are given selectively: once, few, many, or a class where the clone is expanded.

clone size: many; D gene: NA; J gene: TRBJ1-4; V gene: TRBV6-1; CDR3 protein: CASRLLGEKLFF; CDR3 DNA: TGTGCCAGCAGACTTTTAGGGGAAAAACTGTTTTTT
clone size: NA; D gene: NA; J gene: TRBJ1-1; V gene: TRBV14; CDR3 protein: CASSPYMGVNTEAFF; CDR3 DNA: TGTGCCAGCAGCCCCTATATGGGGGTGAACACTGAAGCTTTCTTT
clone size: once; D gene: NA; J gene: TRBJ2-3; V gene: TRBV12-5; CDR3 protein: CATKGAGNTDTQYF; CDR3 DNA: TGTGCTACTAAAGGCGCAGGGAATACAGATACGCAGTATTTT
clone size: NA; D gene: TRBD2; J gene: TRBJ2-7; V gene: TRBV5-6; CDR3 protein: CASSLVKGLVTYEQYF; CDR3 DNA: TGTGCCAGCAGCTTGGTTAAGGGACTAGTTACCTACGAGCAGTACTTC
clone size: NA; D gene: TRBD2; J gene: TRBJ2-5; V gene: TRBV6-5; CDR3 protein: CASRSGGETQYF; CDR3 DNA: TGTGCCAGCAGGAGCGGGGGGGAGACCCAGTACTTC
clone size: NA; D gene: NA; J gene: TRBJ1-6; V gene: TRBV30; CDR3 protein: CARKTGYNSPLHF; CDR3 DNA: TGTGCCCGGAAGACAGGTTACAATTCACCCCTCCACTTT
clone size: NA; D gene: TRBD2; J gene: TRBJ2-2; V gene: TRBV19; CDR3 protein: CASSIYGHTSGSAPGELFF; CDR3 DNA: TGTGCCAGTAGTATATATGGACATACTAGCGGGAGTGCCCCCGGGGAGCTGTTTTTT
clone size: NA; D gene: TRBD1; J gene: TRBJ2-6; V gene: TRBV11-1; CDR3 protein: CASARGQTSGANVLTF; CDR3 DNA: TGTGCCAGTGCACGGGGACAGACCTCTGGGGCCAACGTCCTGACTTTC
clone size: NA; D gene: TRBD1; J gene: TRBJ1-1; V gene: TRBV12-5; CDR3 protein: CASALTGYTEAFF; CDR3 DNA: TGTGCTAGTGCCCTGACAGGGTATACTGAAGCTTTCTTT
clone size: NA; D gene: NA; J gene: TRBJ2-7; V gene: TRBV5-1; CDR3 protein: CASKPGPSSYEQYF; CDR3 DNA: TGCGCCAGCAAGCCGGGACCGAGCTCCTACGAGCAGTACTTC
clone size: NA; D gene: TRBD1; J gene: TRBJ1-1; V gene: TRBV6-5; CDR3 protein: CASSPNSPGGAFF; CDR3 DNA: TGTGCCAGCAGTCCTAACAGTCCAGGGGGAGCTTTCTTT
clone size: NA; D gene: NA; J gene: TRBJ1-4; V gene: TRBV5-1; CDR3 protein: CASSLALRGTNEKLFF; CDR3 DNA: TGCGCCAGCAGCTTGGCCCTCCGGGGGACTAATGAAAAACTGTTTTTT
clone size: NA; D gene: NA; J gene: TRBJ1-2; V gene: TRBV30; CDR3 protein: CAWSRDQRGGYTF; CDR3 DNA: TGTGCCTGGAGCCGGGACCAAAGGGGTGGCTACACCTTC
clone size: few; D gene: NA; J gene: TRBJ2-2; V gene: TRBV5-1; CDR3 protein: CASSFDGGELFF; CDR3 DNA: TGCGCCAGCAGCTTTGACGGCGGGGAGCTGTTTTTT
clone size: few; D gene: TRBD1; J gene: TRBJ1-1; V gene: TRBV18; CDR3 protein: CASSPSGQGMNTEAFF; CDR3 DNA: TGTGCCAGCTCACCTTCAGGACAGGGCATGAACACTGAAGCTTTCTTT
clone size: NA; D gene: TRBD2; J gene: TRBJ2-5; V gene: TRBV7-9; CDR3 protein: CASSLASGSVETQYF; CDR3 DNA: TGTGCCAGCAGCTTGGCTAGCGGGAGTGTAGAGACCCAGTACTTC
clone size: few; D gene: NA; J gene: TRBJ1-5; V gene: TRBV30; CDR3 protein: CAWSSKGFDQPQHF; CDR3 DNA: TGTGCCTGGAGTAGTAAGGGTTTCGATCAGCCCCAGCATTTT
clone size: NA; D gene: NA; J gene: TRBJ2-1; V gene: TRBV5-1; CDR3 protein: CASSLGWREDEQFF; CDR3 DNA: TGCGCCAGCAGCTTAGGTTGGCGCGAGGATGAGCAGTTCTTC
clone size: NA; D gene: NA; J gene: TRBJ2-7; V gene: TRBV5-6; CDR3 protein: CASTDAWEQYF; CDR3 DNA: TGTGCCAGCACCGATGCGTGGGAGCAGTACTTC
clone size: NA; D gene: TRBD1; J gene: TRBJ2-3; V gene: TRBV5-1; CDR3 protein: CASSTTGERTDTQYF; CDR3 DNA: TGCGCCAGCAGCACGACAGGGGAGAGGACAGATACGCAGTATTTT
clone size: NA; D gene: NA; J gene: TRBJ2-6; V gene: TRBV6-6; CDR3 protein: CASRLGAGANVLTF; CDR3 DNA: TGTGCCAGCAGATTGGGGGCGGGGGCCAACGTCCTGACTTTC
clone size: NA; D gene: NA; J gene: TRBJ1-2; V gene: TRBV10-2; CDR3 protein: CASSGSFPTANYGYTF; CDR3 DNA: TGCGCCAGCAGTGGTTCCTTCCCAACAGCTAACTATGGCTACACCTTC
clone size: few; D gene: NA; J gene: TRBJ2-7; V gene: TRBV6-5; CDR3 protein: CASSQHLPRAYEQYF; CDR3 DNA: TGTGCCAGCAGTCAACACTTACCACGCGCCTACGAGCAGTACTTC
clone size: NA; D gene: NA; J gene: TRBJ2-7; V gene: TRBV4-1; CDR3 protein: CASSLYRDNSNEQYF; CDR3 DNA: TGCGCCAGCAGCCTATACCGGGACAACTCAAACGAGCAGTACTTC
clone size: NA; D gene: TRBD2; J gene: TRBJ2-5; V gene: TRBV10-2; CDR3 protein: CASTSSGGLQTQYF; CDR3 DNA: TGCGCCAGCACATCGAGCGGGGGGTTGCAGACCCAGTACTTC
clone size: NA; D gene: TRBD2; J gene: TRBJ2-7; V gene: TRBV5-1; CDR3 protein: CASSPRISSGRDEQYF; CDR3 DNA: TGCGCCAGCAGCCCTCGGATATCTAGCGGGAGGGACGAGCAGTACTTC
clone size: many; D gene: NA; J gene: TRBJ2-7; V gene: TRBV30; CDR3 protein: CAWSVPASGNEQYF; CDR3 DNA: TGTGCCTGGAGTGTACCGGCCAGTGGGAACGAGCAGTACTTC
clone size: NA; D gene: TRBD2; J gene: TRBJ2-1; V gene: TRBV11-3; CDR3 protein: CASSLSGGANEQFF; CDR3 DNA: TGTGCCAGCAGCCTTAGCGGGGGGGCAAATGAGCAGTTCTTC
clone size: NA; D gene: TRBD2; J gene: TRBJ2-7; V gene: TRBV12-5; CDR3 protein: CASGSSGGAPIYEQYF; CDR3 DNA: TGTGCTAGTGGTTCCTCGGGGGGGGCCCCCATCTACGAGCAGTACTTC
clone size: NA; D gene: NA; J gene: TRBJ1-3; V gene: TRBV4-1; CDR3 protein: CASSREGRNGNTIYF; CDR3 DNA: TGCGCCAGCAGCCGGGAGGGCCGGAATGGAAACACCATATATTTT
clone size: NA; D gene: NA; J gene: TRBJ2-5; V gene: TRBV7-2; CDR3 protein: CASSLSWAVKETQYF; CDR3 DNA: TGTGCCAGCAGCTTGAGTTGGGCGGTCAAGGAGACCCAGTACTTC
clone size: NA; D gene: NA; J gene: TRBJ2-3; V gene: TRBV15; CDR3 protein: CATSRDKGAGDTQYF; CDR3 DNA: TGTGCCACCAGCAGAGATAAAGGCGCCGGAGATACGCAGTATTTT
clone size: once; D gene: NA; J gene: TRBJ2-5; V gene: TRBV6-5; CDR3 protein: CASSIPGLETQYF; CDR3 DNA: TGTGCCAGCAGTATCCCAGGGTTGGAGACCCAGTACTTC
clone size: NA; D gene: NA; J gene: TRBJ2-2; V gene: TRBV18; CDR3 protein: CASSQGLGNTGELFF; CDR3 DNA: TGTGCCAGCTCACAGGGTTTGGGGAACACCGGGGAGCTGTTTTTT
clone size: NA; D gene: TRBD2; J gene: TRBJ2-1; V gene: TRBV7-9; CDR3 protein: CASSLVYTTSGSNEQFF; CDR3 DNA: TGTGCCAGCAGCTTAGTATACACAACTAGCGGGAGTAATGAGCAGTTCTTC
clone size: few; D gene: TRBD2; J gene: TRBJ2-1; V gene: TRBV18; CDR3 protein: CASSRLAGNEQFF; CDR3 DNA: TGTGCCAGCTCCAGACTAGCGGGGAATGAGCAGTTCTTC
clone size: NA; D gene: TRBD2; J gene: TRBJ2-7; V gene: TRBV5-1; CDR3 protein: CASSLVASGKFASYEQYF; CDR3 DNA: TGCGCCAGCAGCTTGGTTGCTAGCGGGAAATTTGCCTCCTACGAGCAGTACTTC
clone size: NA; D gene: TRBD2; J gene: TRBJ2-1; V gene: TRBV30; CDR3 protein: CAWRLAGGPGNEQFF; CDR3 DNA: TGTGCCTGGAGACTAGCGGGGGGGCCTGGGAATGAGCAGTTCTTC
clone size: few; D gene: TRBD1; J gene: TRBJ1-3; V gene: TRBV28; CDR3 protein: CASDRGRNTIYF; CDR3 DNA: TGTGCCAGTGACAGGGGGCGAAACACCATATATTTT
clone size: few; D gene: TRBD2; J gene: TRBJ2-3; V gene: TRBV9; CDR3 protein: CASSPGGGGGRTDTQYF; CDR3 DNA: TGTGCCAGCAGCCCAGGAGGCGGCGGGGGACGAACAGATACGCAGTATTTT
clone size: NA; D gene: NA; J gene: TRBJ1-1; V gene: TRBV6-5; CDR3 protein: CASRRGEGPEAFF; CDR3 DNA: TGTGCCAGCAGACGCGGGGAGGGGCCTGAAGCTTTCTTT
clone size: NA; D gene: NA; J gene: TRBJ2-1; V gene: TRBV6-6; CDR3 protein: CASSNNEQFF; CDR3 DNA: TGTGCCAGCAGTAACAATGAGCAGTTCTTC
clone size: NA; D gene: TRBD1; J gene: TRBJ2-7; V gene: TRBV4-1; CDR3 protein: CASSTLQGNEQYF; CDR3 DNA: TGCGCCAGCAGCACTCTACAGGGGAACGAGCAGTACTTC
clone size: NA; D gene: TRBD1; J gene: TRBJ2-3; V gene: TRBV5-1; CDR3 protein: CASSLGGTGGTDTQYF; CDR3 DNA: TGCGCCAGCAGCTTGGGTGGGACAGGGGGCACAGATACGCAGTATTTT
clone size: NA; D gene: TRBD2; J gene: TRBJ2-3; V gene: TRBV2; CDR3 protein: CASSPTSGVSTDTQYF; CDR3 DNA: TGTGCCAGCAGTCCGACTAGCGGGGTTAGCACAGATACGCAGTATTTT